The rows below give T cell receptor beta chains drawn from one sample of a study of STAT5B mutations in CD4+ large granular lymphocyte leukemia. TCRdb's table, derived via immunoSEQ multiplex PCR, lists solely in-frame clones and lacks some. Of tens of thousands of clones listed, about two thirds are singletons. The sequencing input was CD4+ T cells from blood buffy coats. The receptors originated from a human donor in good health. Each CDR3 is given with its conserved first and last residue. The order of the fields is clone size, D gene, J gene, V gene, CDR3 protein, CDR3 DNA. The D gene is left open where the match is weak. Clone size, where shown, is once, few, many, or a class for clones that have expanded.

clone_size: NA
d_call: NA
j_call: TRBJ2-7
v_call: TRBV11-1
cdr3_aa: CASSLGGRHSPIAYF
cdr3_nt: TGTGCCAGCAGCTTAGGGGGACGACACAGTCCTATTGCGTACTTC

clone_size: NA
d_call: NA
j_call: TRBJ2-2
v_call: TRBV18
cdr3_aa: CATPQNGQPNTGELFF
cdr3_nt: TGTGCCACCCCTCAAAACGGACAGCCGAACACCGGGGAGCTGTTTTTT

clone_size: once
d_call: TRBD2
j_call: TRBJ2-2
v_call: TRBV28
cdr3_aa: CASSLFPSGGAGTGELFF
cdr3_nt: TGTGCCAGCAGTTTATTTCCTAGCGGGGGGGCCGGCACCGGGGAGCTGTTTTTT

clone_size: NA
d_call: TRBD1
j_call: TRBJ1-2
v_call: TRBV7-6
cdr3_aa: CASSPTGEHYGYTF
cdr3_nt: TGTGCCAGCAGCCCGACAGGGGAGCACTATGGCTACACCTTC

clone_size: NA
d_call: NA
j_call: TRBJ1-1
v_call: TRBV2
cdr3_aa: CASSVDGLNTEAFF
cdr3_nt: TGTGCCAGCAGCGTGGACGGGCTGAACACTGAAGCTTTCTTT

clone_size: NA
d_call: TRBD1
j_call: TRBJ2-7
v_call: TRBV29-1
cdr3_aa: CSARDRGLYEQYF
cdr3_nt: TGCAGCGCCCGGGACAGGGGGCTATACGAGCAGTACTTC

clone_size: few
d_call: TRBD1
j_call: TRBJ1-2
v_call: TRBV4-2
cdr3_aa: CASSQGTGHYGYTF
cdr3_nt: TGTGCCAGCAGCCAAGGGACAGGGCACTATGGCTACACCTTC

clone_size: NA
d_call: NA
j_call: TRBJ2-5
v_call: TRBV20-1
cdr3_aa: CSARQQETQYF
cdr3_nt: TGCAGTGCTAGACAGCAAGAGACCCAGTACTTC

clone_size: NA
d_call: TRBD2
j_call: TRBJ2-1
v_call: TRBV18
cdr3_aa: CASSPYRGGFYNEQFF
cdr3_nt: TGTGCCAGCTCACCATACCGCGGGGGGTTTTACAATGAGCAGTTCTTC

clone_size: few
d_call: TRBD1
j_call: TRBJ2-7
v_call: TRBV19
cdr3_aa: CASSDRTGTYEQYF
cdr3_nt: TGTGCCAGTAGTGATCGGACAGGCACCTACGAGCAGTACTTC

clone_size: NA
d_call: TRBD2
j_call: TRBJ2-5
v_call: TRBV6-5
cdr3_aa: CASSRAGQETQYF
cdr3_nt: TGTGCCAGCAGCCGAGCGGGGCAAGAGACCCAGTACTTC

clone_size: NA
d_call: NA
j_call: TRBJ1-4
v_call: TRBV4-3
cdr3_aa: CASSQDLGESEKLFF
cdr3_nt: TGCGCCAGCAGCCAAGATCTGGGGGAATCTGAAAAACTGTTTTTT

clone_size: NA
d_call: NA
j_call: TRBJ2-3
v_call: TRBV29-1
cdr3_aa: CSAPPGTNSRDTQYF
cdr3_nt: TGCAGCGCCCCCCCCGGGACAAACTCTAGAGATACGCAGTATTTT

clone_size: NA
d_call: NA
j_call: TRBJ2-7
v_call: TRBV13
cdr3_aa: CASSLSGSLGEQYF
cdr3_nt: TGTGCCAGCAGCTTATCCGGCAGTCTGGGCGAGCAGTACTTC

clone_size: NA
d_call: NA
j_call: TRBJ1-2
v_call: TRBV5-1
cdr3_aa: CASSLLGGELPGYGYTF
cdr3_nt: TGCGCCAGCAGCTTGCTTGGAGGGGAGCTCCCAGGCTATGGCTACACCTTC

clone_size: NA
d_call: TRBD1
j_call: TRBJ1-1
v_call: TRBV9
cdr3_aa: CASGAGTVLNTEAFF
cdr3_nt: TGTGCCAGCGGGGCCGGGACAGTGCTGAACACTGAAGCTTTCTTT

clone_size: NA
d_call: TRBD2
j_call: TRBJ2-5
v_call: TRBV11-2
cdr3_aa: CASSRLAGGRLQETQYF
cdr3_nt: TGTGCCAGCAGCCGCCTCGCGGGGGGCCGCCTTCAAGAGACCCAGTACTTC

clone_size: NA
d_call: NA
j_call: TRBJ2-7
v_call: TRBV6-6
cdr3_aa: CASRKGEEQYF
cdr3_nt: TGTGCCAGCAGAAAAGGGGAGGAGCAGTACTTC

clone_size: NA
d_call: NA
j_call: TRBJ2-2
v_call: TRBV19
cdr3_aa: CASRVLDTGELFF
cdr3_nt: TGTGCCAGCCGGGTCTTAGATACCGGGGAGCTGTTTTTT

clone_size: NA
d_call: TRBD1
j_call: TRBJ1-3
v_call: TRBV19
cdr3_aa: CASSSQPGQGNTIYF
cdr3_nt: TGTGCCAGTAGTTCTCAACCGGGACAGGGAAACACCATATATTTT

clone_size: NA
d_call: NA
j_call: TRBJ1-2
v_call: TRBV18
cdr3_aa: CASSPPAQNYGYTF
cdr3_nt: TGTGCCAGCTCACCACCCGCACAGAACTATGGCTACACCTTC

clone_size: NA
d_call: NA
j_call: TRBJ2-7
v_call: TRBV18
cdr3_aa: CASSSTSGADEQYF
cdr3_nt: TGTGCCAGCTCATCTACTTCGGGGGCCGACGAGCAGTACTTC

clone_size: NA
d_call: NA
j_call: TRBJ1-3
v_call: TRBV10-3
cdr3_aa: CAISEGYSSGNTIYF
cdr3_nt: TGTGCCATCAGTGAAGGGTACTCCTCTGGAAACACCATATATTTT

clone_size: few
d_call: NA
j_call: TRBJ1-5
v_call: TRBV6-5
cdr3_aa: CASSYGYSNQPQHF
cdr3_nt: TGTGCCAGCAGTTACGGTTATAGCAATCAGCCCCAGCATTTT

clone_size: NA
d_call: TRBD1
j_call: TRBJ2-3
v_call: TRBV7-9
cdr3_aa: CASSLDRVDSDTQYF
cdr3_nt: TGTGCCAGCAGCTTGGACAGGGTTGATTCGGATACGCAGTATTTT

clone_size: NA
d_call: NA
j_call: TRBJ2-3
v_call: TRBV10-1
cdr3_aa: CASSDVGSTDTQYF
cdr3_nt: TGCGCCAGCAGTGACGTGGGGAGCACAGATACGCAGTATTTT

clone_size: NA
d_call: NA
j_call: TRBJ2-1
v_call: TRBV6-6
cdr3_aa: CASSYDQAKQFF
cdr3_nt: TGTGCCAGCAGTTACGATCAAGCGAAGCAGTTCTTC

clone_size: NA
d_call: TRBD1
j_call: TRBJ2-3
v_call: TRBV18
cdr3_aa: CASSPPRTGPADTQYF
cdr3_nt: TGTGCCAGCTCACCACCGAGGACAGGGCCTGCAGATACGCAGTATTTT

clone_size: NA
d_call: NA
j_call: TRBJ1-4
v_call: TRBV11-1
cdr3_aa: CASSFGQTNEKLFF
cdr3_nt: TGTGCCAGCAGCTTCGGCCAGACTAATGAAAAACTGTTTTTT

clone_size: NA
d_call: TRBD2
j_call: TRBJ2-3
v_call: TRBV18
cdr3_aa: CASSPSLAGGRMDTQYF
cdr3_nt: TGTGCCAGCTCACCTTCGTTAGCGGGGGGCCGAATGGATACGCAGTATTTT

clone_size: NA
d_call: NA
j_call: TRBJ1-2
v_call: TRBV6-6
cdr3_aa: CASSSDANYGYTF
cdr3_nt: TGTGCCAGCAGCTCCGATGCTAACTATGGCTACACCTTC

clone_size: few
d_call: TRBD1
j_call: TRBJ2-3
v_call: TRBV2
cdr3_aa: CASSATGALDTQYF
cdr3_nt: TGTGCCAGCAGTGCGACAGGGGCGCTGGATACGCAGTATTTT

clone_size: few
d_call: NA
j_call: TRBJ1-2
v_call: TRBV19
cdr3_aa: CASSIGTQSYGYTF
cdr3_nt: TGTGCCAGTAGTATAGGGACCCAAAGCTATGGCTACACCTTC

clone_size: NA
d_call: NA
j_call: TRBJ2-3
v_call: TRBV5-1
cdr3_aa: CASRAEGTQYF
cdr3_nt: TGCGCCAGCAGGGCCGAAGGTACGCAGTATTTT

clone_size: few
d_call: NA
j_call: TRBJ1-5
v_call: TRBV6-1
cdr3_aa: CASTLGQNNQPQHF
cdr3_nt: TGTGCCAGCACCTTGGGGCAGAACAATCAGCCCCAGCATTTT

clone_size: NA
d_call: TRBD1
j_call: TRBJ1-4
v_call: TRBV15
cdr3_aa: CATSRAPTGGSEKLFF
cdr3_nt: TGTGCCACCAGCAGAGCTCCGACAGGGGGGTCCGAAAAACTGTTTTTT

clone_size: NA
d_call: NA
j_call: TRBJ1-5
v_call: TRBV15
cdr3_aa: CATSREPGETGGNQPQHF
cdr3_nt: TGTGCCACCAGCAGAGAGCCAGGGGAGACTGGTGGCAATCAGCCCCAGCATTTT

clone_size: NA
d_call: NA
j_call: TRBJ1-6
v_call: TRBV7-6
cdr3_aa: CASSLARGRGSPLHF
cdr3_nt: TGTGCCAGCAGCTTAGCGCGCGGGAGGGGTTCACCCCTCCACTTT

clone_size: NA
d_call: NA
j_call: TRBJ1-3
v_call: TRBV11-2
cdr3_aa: CASSLDGGFGNTIYF
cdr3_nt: TGTGCCAGCAGCTTAGATGGAGGGTTTGGAAACACCATATATTTT

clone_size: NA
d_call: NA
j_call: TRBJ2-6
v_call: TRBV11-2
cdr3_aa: CASSLSGSGANVLTF
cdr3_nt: TGTGCCAGCAGCTTAAGTGGCTCTGGGGCCAACGTCCTGACTTTC

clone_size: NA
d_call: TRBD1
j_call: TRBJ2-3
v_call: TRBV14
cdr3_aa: CASSSGQGAADTQYF
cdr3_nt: TGTGCCAGCAGCTCCGGACAGGGGGCGGCAGATACGCAGTATTTT

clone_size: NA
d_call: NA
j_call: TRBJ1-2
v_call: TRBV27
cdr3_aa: CASSSIGTDYGYTF
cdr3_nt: TGTGCCAGCAGTTCCATTGGGACGGACTATGGCTACACCTTC

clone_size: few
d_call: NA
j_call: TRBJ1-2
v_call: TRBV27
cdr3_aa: CASSTRGREHGYTF
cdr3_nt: TGTGCCAGCAGTACCCGGGGCAGGGAACATGGCTACACCTTC

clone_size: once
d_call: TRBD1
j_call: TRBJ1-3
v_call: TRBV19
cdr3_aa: CASSVGQGFTGNTIYF
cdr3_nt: TGTGCCAGTAGTGTGGGACAGGGGTTTACTGGAAACACCATATATTTT

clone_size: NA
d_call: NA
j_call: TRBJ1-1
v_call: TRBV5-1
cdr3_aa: CASSLEGSLNTEAFF
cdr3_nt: TGCGCCAGCAGCTTGGAGGGCAGCCTGAACACTGAAGCTTTCTTT

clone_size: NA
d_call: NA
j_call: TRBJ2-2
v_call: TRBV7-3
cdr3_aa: CASSLAGHLNTGELFF
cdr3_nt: TGTGCCAGCAGCCTCGCGGGACACCTGAACACCGGGGAGCTGTTTTTT

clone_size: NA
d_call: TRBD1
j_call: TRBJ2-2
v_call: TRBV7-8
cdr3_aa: CASSPDRVLNTGELFF
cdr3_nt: TGTGCCAGCAGCCCCGACAGGGTTTTGAACACCGGGGAGCTGTTTTTT

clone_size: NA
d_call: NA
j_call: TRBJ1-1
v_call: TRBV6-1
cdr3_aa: CASSRGSVAFF
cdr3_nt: TGTGCCAGCAGTAGGGGGAGTGTTGCTTTCTTT

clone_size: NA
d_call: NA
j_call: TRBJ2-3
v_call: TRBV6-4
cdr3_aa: CASSGTATDTQYF
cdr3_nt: TGTGCCAGCAGCGGGACGGCCACAGATACGCAGTATTTT

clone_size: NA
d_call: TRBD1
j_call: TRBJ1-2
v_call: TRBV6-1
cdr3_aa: CASSDRQGVFYGYTF
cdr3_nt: TGTGCCAGCAGTGACCGACAGGGAGTGTTCTATGGCTACACCTTC

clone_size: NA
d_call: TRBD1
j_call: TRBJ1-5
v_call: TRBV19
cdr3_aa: CASKPEGTGGHSNQPQHF
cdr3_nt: TGTGCCAGTAAGCCGGAAGGGACAGGGGGACATAGCAATCAGCCCCAGCATTTT

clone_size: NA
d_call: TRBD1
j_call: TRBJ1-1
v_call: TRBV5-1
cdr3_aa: CASSPGQMNTEAFF
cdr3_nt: TGCGCCAGCAGCCCGGGACAGATGAACACTGAAGCTTTCTTT

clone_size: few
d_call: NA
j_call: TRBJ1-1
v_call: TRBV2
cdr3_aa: CASSDQNTEAFF
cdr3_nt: TGTGCCAGCAGTGACCAAAACACTGAAGCTTTCTTT